The clone carrying this T cell receptor (beta chain) has a count of ten or more. Its antigen is unknown. Read sequence stops 3 residues before the CDR3 end, and the germline J gene provides the missing end. The data are from a study of T cell clonality in common variable immunodeficiency. Broader study findings: Reportedly, TCR beta sequences from common variable immunodeficiency showed fewer deletions and N-nucleotide insertions.

CVID subjects were neither ill nor on immunomodulatory or immunosuppressive medication at sampling. Clones were read by immunoSEQ multiplex PCR, and TCRdb kept only the in-frame ones, dropping some. The sample presents more than 20,000 clones, none singletons. The germline CDR1 and CDR2 sequences are MNHEY and SVGEGT. CDR3 length: 13 residues. Trimming took 6 bases from V and 3 from J, leaving 12 bases between them. This receptor was taken from a human donor with common variable immunodeficiency. Source material: peripheral blood mononuclear cells. The V and J genes are TRBV6-2 or TRBV6-3 and TRBJ2-7, with TRBD1 as a possible D gene (6 bases). The CDR3 DNA, read in part, is TGTGCCAGCAGCCAACACAGGGTCTACGAG. It specifies CASSQHRVYE. The CDR3 in full is CASSQHRVYEQYF.